This passage covers 21 T cell receptor beta chains from one sample sequenced in a study of sequential checkpoint blockade in melanoma. The treatment here: randomized to nivolumab then ipilimumab (arm A) or the reverse (arm B). Measured with immunoSEQ multiplex PCR; TCRdb has only the in-frame clones, and not every one. The table lists just over 20,000 clones, around 30% of them singletons. The specimen was tumor tissue (inferred from file names), collected from a patient given nivolumab and ipilimumab in sequence. The receptors here all came from a human donor with melanoma.

The chain couples TRBV11-3 to TRBJ1-6; 7 bases match TRBD1. The length of the CDR3 is 17 residues. The V gene end was trimmed by 5 bases and the J gene end by 5 bases; junction bases not matched to a gene: 12. The germline V gene encodes CDR1 SGHNT and CDR2 YENEEA. DNA for the CDR3: TGTGCCAGCAGCGCAATGGAACAGGGGAATCATAATTCACCCCTCCACTTT. It translates to CASSAMEQGNHNSPLHF.

The table lists this clone with a few counts. The chain recombines TRBV23-1 with TRBJ2-5, with TRBD1 as a possible D gene (6 bases). TRBV23-1 is an ORF, and what it does is uncertain. V shed 6 bases and J shed 4 bases, with 12 bases lying between them. This CDR3 comprises 13 residues. The CDR3 DNA reads as TGCGCCAGCAGCTTGGGACAACGAGAGACCCAGTACTTC. It translates to CASSLGQRETQYF.

The rearrangement uses TRBV18 and TRBJ2-5, with D perhaps matching TRBD2 (6 bases). CDR1 and CDR2 from the germline V gene are KGHSH and LQKENI. The length of the CDR3 is 13 residues. V lost 6 bases and J 1 base, leaving 9 bases between the germline ends. CDR3 amino acids: CASSGGLQETQYF. The CDR3, as DNA: TGTGCCAGCTCGGGGGGACTCCAAGAGACCCAGTACTTC.

The table lists this clone with a count of one. The chain uses TRBV19 and TRBJ2-2; D gene ambiguous. Per germline, CDR1 LNHDA and CDR2 SQIVND (reference sequence). Deletions cut 2 bases from V and 7 bases from J, with 11 bases between. This CDR3 has 14 amino acids. CDR3: CASSIYGTGGELFF. CDR3 nucleotide sequence: TGTGCCAGTAGTATATACGGAACGGGCGGGGAGCTGTTTTTT.

The chain links TRBV2 to TRBJ1-3; possible D gene TRBD1, 6 bases. The length of the CDR3 is 14 residues. Germline loops: CDR1 SNHLY, CDR2 FYNNEI. The V end was cut by 7 bases, the J end by 0 bases, with 10 bases between. The CDR3 here is CASMDRSSGNTIYF. CDR3 DNA: TGTGCCAGCATGGACAGATCCTCTGGAAACACCATATATTTT.

The rearrangement links TRBV2 to TRBJ2-3; perhaps TRBD2 as D (5 bases). Germline values: CDR1 SNHLY, CDR2 FYNNEI. The ends were cut back, 8 bases at V and 2 bases at J, with 11 bases in the middle. This CDR3 comprises 13 residues. The DNA for the CDR3 is TGTGCCAGCGCCGGGATGTACACAGATACGCAGTATTTT. The encoded protein is CASAGMYTDTQYF.

The chain couples TRBV28 to TRBJ2-1, with 8 nucleotides matching TRBD1. The CDR3 is 16 residues long. Germline V gives CDR1 MDHEN, CDR2 SYDVKM. V was pared by 1 base and J by 6 bases, with 8 bases of the junction left unmatched. CDR3 nucleotides: TGTGCCAGCAGTTTATTAGGACAGGGAATAGGCAATGAGCAGTTCTTC. As protein: CASSLLGQGIGNEQFF.

The chain recombines TRBV7-7 with TRBJ2-3; no firm D call. Germline CDR1 is SSHAT and CDR2 is FNYEAQ (reference sequence). V lost 3 bases to trimming and J lost 2 bases, with 9 bases between them. The CDR3 contains 14 residues. The CDR3: CASSLGIATDTQYF. In nucleotides, the CDR3 is TGTGCCAGCAGCTTGGGGATAGCCACAGATACGCAGTATTTT.

This rearrangement joins TRBV6-8 to TRBJ1-1; weak D call: TRBD1 (6 bases). Trimming shortened V by 5 bases and J by 0 bases, and 10 bases separated the two germline ends. The germline CDR1 and CDR2 sequences are MNHGY and SAAAGT. The CDR3 covers 14 residues. CDR3 residues: CASSLGQLNTEAFF. In DNA, the CDR3 is TGTGCCAGCAGTCTAGGACAGCTGAACACTGAAGCTTTCTTT.

This sequence joins TRBV28 and TRBJ2-7; D may be TRBD2 (5 bases). The CDR3 has 12 amino acids. V lost 2 bases and J lost 8, with 10 bases in between. Germline V gives CDR1 MDHEN, CDR2 SYDVKM. The CDR3 nucleotides read TGTGCCAGCAGTTTAAAAGGGAGTAAGCAGTACTTC. Translating it yields CASSLKGSKQYF.

This clone is medium-sized (0.01 to 0.1%) in the sample. The identical CDR3 is also encoded by other nucleotide sequences in the sample. This chain uses TRBV14 with TRBJ1-1; tentatively, D is TRBD1 (5 bases). V lost 5 bases, J lost 5 bases, and 15 bases lay in between. The CDR3 loop spans 14 amino acids. In germline, CDR1 is SGHDN, CDR2 FVKESK. The CDR3 DNA follows: TGTGCCAGCAGCTATCAGGGTTTGGGGACTGAAGCTTTCTTT. As protein: CASSYQGLGTEAFF.

The chain is built from TRBV6-8 and TRBJ2-1, with 9 bases fitting TRBD2. The CDR3 loop spans 16 amino acids. With 0 bases clipped from V and 7 bases from J, the junction kept 7 bases outside the gene matches. Germline CDR1 MNHGY, CDR2 SAAAGT. CDR3 sequence: CASSYSGRGGENEQFF. The CDR3 DNA sequence: TGTGCCAGCAGTTACTCAGGGCGGGGGGGCGAAAATGAGCAGTTCTTC.

Comments on this clone: A junction end diverges from the germline sequence, so it may reflect a read error. This chain links TRBV5-1 with TRBJ2-2, with 7 positions matching TRBD2. CDR1 and CDR2 from the germline V gene are SGHRS and YFSETQ. The CDR3 length is 15 residues. The CDR3, as DNA: TGCGCCAGTAACCGGGACTACGGGAACCCCGGGGAGCTGTTTTTT. This translates into CASNRDYGNPGELFF.

This chain connects TRBV5-1 to TRBJ2-7, with 8 bases fitting TRBD2. Per germline, CDR1 SGHRS and CDR2 YFSETQ. J gave up 5 bases and V 3 bases, and 10 bases lay outside the gene matches. The CDR3 is 15 residues long. The CDR3 here is CASSSGGGNVDEQYF. The CDR3 DNA is TGCGCCAGCAGCTCGGGAGGGGGAAATGTGGACGAGCAGTACTTC.

This clone was detected a few times. The chain uses TRBV11-3 and TRBJ1-2, with TRBD1 as a possible D gene (5 bases). The CDR3 has 15 amino acids. CDR1 is SGHNT and CDR2 is YENEEA in the germline V gene. The V gene lost 3 bases and the J gene lost 7 bases, with 18 bases spanning the gap. CDR3 region: CASSFLTGGDAGYTF. The CDR3, as DNA: TGTGCCAGCAGCTTTTTAACGGGAGGGGACGCTGGCTACACCTTC.

In its sample, this clone was seen a few times. The CDR3 DNA reads TGTGCCAGCAGTTTGGGCGGGACAGAGGACTACAATGAGCAGTTCTTC. Amino acids: CASSLGGTEDYNEQFF. The genes are TRBV28 and TRBJ2-1, with D perhaps matching TRBD1 (7 bases). The CDR3 is made up of 16 amino acids. Germline-derived CDR1 and CDR2 are MDHEN and SYDVKM. Trimming removed 3 bases from V and 3 bases from J, with 15 bases in between.

This clone was seen once. This sequence joins TRBV28 and TRBJ2-7, with 8 bases lining up with TRBD1. From germline, CDR1 is MDHEN and CDR2 SYDVKM. The CDR3 is made up of 13 amino acids. The J segment lost 4 bases and the V segment lost 10 bases, leaving 9 bases of the junction unmatched. CDR3 in DNA: TGTGCCACTGACGGACAGGGATGGTACGAGCAGTACTTC. Residues: CATDGQGWYEQYF.

The chain uses TRBV18 and TRBJ1-4; tentatively, D is TRBD1 (6 bases). This CDR3 is 17 amino acids long. The germline V gene has CDR1 KGHSH and CDR2 LQKENI. V dropped 3 bases and J dropped 7 bases, with 21 bases sitting between them. The DNA for the CDR3 is TGTGCCAGCTCACCCCTACTGGTCACAGGGTCAAGTGAAAAACTGTTTTTT. Protein: CASSPLLVTGSSEKLFF.

This chain joins TRBV5-1 and TRBJ2-5; D remains ambiguous. Trimming took off 0 bases at V and 5 bases at J, with 14 bases between the two ends. Per the germline V gene, CDR1 is SGHRS and CDR2 is YFSETQ. The CDR3 extends over 15 amino acids. The CDR3 sequence: CASSLVGVMGETQYF. The CDR3 coding sequence is TGCGCCAGCAGCTTGGTTGGGGTAATGGGTGAGACCCAGTACTTC.

This clone appeared a single time. CDR3 region: CASRPDSNSYNSPLHF. CDR3 sequence (DNA): TGTGCCAGTAGGCCCGACAGTAATTCCTATAATTCACCCCTCCACTTT. The chain uses TRBV19 and TRBJ1-6; a weak D match, TRBD1 (5 bases). This CDR3 is built from 16 residues. Germline CDR1 reads LNHDA; CDR2 reads SQIVND (reference sequence). V lost 6 bases and J lost 1, with 13 bases in between.

V usage is TRBV5-1 and J usage is TRBJ1-4; 11 bases align to TRBD1. V was clipped by 4 bases and J by 8 bases; unmatched bases: 4. Germline V gene data show CDR1 as SGHRS and CDR2 as YFSETQ. CDR3 size: 14 residues. CDR3 sequence: CASSQGTGGEKLFF. The CDR3 bases are TGCGCCAGCAGCCAAGGGACAGGGGGAGAAAAACTGTTTTTT.